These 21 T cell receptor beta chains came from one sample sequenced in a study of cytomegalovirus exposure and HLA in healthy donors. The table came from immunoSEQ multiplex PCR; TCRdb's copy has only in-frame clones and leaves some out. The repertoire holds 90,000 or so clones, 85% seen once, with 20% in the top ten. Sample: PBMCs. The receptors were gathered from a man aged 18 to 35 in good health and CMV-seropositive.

CDR3 region: CASSDSREANYGYTF. The CDR3 coding sequence is TGTGCCAGCAGTGACTCCAGGGAAGCTAACTATGGCTACACCTTC. The V gene is TRBV25-1, the J gene TRBJ1-2, with a possible D match to TRBD1 (5 bases). V shed 3 bases and J shed 0 bases, with 11 bases lying between them. CDR3 length: 15 amino acids. CDR1 MGHDK and CDR2 SYGVNS come from the germline V gene.

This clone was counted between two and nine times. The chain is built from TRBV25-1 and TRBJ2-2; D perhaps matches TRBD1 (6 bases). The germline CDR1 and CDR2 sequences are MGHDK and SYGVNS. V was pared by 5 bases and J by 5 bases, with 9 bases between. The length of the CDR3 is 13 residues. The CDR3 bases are TGTGCCAGCAGTAAACAGGGAACCGGGGAGCTGTTTTTT. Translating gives CASSKQGTGELFF. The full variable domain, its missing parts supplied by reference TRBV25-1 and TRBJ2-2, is EADIYQTPRYLVIGTGKKITLECSQTMGHDKMYWYQQDPGMELHLIHYSYGVNSTEKGDLSSESTVSRIRTEHFPLTLESARPSHTSQYLCASSKQGTGELFFGEGSRLTVL.

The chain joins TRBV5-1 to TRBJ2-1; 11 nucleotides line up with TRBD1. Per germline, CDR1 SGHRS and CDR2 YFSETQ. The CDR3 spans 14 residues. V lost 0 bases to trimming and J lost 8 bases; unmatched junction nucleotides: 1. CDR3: CASSLVGQGDEQFF. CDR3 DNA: TGCGCCAGCAGCTTGGTGGGACAGGGGGATGAGCAGTTCTTC.

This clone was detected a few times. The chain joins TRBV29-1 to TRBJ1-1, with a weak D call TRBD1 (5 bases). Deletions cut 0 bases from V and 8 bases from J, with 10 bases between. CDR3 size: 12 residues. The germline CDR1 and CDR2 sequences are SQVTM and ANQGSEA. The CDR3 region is CSVEDGGGEAFF. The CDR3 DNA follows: TGCAGCGTTGAAGATGGCGGGGGAGAAGCTTTCTTT.

The CDR3 is CASSERAGTGQETQYF. The DNA for the CDR3 is TGTGCCAGCAGTGAACGAGCCGGGACAGGGCAAGAGACCCAGTACTTC. V gene TRBV6-1 combines with J gene TRBJ2-5, with 9 bases fitting TRBD1. Germline assignment: CDR1 MNHNS and CDR2 SASEGT. The junction had 6 bases not matched to a gene; V was cut back by 2 bases and J by 2 bases. The CDR3 is 16 residues long.

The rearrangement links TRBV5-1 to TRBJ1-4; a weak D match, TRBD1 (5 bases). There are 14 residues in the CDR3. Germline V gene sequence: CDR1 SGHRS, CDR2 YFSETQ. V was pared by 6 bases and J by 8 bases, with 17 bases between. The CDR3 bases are TGCGCCAGCATGTCCGGGAACCGGGGGGAAAAACTGTTTTTT. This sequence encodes CASMSGNRGEKLFF.

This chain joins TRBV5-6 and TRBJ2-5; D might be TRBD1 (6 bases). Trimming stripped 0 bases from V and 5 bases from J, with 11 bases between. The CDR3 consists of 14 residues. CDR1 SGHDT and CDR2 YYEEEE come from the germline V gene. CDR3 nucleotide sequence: TGTGCCAGCAGCTTGGAACAGGGCCTCGAGACCCAGTACTTC. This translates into CASSLEQGLETQYF.

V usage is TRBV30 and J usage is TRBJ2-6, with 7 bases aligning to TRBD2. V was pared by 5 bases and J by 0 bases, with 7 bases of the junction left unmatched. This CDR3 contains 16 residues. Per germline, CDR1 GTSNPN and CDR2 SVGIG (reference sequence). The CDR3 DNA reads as TGTGCCTGGGTCGGGGGGTACTTCTCTGGGGCCAACGTCCTGACTTTC. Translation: CAWVGGYFSGANVLTF.

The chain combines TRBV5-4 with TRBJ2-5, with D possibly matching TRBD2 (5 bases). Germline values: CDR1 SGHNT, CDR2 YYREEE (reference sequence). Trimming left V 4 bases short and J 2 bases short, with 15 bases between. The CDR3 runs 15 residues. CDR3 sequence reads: CASSQLGVAQETQYF. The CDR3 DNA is TGTGCCAGCAGCCAGCTCGGGGTCGCTCAAGAGACCCAGTACTTC.

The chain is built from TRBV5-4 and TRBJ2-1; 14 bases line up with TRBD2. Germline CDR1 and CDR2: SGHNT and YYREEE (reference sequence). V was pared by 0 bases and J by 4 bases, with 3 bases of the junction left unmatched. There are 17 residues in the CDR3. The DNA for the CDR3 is TGTGCCAGCAGCTTGGGACTAGCGGGAGGGCGGTACAATGAGCAGTTCTTC. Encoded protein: CASSLGLAGGRYNEQFF.

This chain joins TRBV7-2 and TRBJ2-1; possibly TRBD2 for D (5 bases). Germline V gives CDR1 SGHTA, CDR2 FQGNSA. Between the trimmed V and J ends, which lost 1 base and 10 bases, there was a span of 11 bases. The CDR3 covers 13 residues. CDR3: CASSLVGGGEQFF. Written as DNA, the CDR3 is TGTGCCAGCAGCTTAGTGGGCGGCGGGGAGCAGTTCTTC.

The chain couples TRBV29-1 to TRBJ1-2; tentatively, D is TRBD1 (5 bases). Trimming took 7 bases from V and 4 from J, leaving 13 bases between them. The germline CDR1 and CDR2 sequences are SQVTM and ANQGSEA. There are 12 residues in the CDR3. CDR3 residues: CSATGGGYGYTF. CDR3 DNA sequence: TGCAGCGCAACGGGGGGAGGCTATGGCTACACCTTC.

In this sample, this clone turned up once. The CDR3 nucleotides are TGTGCCAGCAGTGGGAGCGGGAGAGGCGCAGATACGCAGTATTTT. Translated: CASSGSGRGADTQYF. The chain is built from TRBV28 and TRBJ2-3, with 8 bases aligning to TRBD2. The germline V gene encodes CDR1 MDHEN and CDR2 SYDVKM. The CDR3 contains 15 residues. V dropped 5 bases and J dropped 4; count of bases not matched to a gene: 8.

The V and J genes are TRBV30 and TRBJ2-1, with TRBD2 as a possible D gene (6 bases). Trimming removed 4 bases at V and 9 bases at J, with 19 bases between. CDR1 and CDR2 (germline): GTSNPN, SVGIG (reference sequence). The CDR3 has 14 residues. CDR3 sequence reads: CAWTRDSPEGEQFF. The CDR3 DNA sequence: TGTGCCTGGACCCGGGACTCCCCGGAGGGTGAGCAGTTCTTC.

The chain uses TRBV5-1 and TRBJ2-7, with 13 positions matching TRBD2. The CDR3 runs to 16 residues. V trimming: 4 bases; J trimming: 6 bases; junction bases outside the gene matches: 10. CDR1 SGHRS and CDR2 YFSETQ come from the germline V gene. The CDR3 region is CASSPASGLAGVEQYF. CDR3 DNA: TGCGCCAGCAGCCCCGCCTCCGGACTAGCGGGAGTCGAGCAGTACTTC. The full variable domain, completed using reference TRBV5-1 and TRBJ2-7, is KAGVTQTPRYLIKTRGQQVTLSCSPISGHRSVSWYQQTPGQGLQFLFEYFSETQRNKGNFPGRFSGRQFSNSRSEMNVSTLELGDSALYLCASSPASGLAGVEQYFGPGTRLTVT.

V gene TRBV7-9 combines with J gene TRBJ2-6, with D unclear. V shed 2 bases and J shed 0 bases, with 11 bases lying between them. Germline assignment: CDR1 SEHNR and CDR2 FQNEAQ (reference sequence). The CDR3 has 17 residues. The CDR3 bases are TGTGCCAGCAGCTTAAGTGATTCGGGCTCTGGGGCCAACGTCCTGACTTTC. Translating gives CASSLSDSGSGANVLTF. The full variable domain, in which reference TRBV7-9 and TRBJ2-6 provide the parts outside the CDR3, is DTGVSQNPRHKITKRGQNVTFRCDPISEHNRLYWYRQTLGQGPEFLTYFQNEAQLEKSRLLSDRFSAERPKGSFSTLEIQRTEQGDSAMYLCASSLSDSGSGANVLTFGAGSRLTVL.

CDR3 DNA: TGCGCCAGCAGCAGAGAGGTTTATGAGCAGTTCTTC. This encodes CASSREVYEQFF. The rearrangement joins TRBV5-1 to TRBJ2-1; D ambiguous. CDR3 length: 12 residues. Looked up from germline, CDR1 is SGHRS and CDR2 is YFSETQ. Trimming took off 4 bases at V and 8 bases at J, with 10 bases between the two ends.

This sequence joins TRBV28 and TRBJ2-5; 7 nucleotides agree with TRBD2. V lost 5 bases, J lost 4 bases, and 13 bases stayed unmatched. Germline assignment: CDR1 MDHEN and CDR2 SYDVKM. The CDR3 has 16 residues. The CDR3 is CASSPRGRGGPETQYF. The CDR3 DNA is TGTGCCAGCAGTCCTCGGGGCCGGGGAGGGCCAGAGACCCAGTACTTC.

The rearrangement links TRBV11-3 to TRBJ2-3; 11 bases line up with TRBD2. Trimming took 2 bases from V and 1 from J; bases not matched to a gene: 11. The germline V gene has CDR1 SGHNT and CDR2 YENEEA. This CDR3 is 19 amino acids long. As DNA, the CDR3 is TGTGCCAGCAGCTTATCTACTAGCGGGAGTTTACGGGGCACAGATACGCAGTATTTT. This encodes CASSLSTSGSLRGTDTQYF.

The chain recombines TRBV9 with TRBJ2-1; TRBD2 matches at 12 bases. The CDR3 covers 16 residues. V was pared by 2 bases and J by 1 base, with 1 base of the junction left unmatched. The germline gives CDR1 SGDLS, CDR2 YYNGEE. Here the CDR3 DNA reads TGTGCCAGCAGCGTGGGACTAGCGGGTTCCTACAATGAGCAGTTCTTC. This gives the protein CASSVGLAGSYNEQFF.

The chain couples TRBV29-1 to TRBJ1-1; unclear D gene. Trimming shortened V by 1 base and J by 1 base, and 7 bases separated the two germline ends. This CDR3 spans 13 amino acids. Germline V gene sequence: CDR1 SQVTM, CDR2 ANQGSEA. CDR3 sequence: CSVEAQQNTEAFF. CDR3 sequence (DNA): TGCAGCGTTGAAGCCCAACAGAACACTGAAGCTTTCTTT.